The sequence of this TCR beta chain was determined in a study of blood T cell repertoires in COVID-19. Whole-study context: Donors in the United States, Italy and Spain gave samples during acute or convalescent COVID-19. T cells, B-cell-depleted T cells, or PBMCs provided the cDNA or gDNA that served as material.

Per the original data handling: By means of reference gene primer amplification, nucleated cell counts were estimated. Data came from immunoSEQ multiplex PCR; TCRdb stores just in-frame clones and leaves some out. The DNA gave D and trimming, while V, J and clone size come from that table. The sample shows some 670,000 clones, approximately 90% of them seen only once. Looked up from germline, CDR1 is MNHEY and CDR2 is SVGAGI. This CDR3 has 16 amino acids. The V segment lost 2 bases and the J segment 3 bases; nucleotides outside the gene matches: 5. The gene calls are TRBV6-5 and TRBJ2-1; the match to TRBD1 covers 9 bases. This receptor was taken from a woman aged 18-30 years with acute or convalescent COVID-19. Sequenced sample: peripheral blood. The CDR3 sequence is CASSYAPGQGYNEQFF. CDR3 DNA sequence: TGTGCCAGCAGTTACGCTCCGGGACAGGGCTACAATGAGCAGTTCTTC.